These 4 T cell receptor beta chains came from one sample sequenced in a study of T cells in Graves' hyperthyroidism and ophthalmopathy. Amplification targeted TCR beta CDR3 regions from RNA transcripts. The HTBI primer set served for first-round RT-PCR of the TCR CDR3. In TCRdb, the multiplex PCR reads were re-called with MiXCR into one record per CDR3 protein. The sample includes fewer than 900,000 distinct CDR3 sequences, roughly 20% seen only once; the top ten take 16%. Sequencing used blood. These receptor sequences come from a woman aged 45-65 years with Graves' hyperthyroidism that later progressed to Graves' ophthalmopathy.

As concerns this clonotype: This clone may be a read error of a much larger clone one base away. The V gene is TRBV20-1, the J gene TRBJ1-2, with D maybe TRBD1 (5 bases). Germline assignment: CDR1 DFQATT and CDR2 SNEGSKA (reference sequence). The CDR3 runs to 16 residues. CDR3 sequence (DNA): TGCAGTGCTAGAAAGGATGGGGGGGTCTCTAACTATGGCTTCACCTTC. Its translation: CSARKDGGVSNYGFTF.

This clonotype came up many times. The chain recombines TRBV20-1 with TRBJ2-3; D is uncertain. The CDR3 is made up of 12 amino acids. Germline V gene sequence: CDR1 DFQATT, CDR2 SNEGSKA (reference sequence). Trimming shortened V by 3 bases and J by 2 bases, and 6 bases separated the two germline ends. The CDR3 nucleotides are TGCAGTGCTAGTGGAGACACAGATACGCAGTATTTT. Protein product: CSASGDTDTQYF.

The chain has TRBV7-3 and TRBJ2-2; 7 bases fit TRBD1. The CDR3 has 20 amino acids. The V and J ends lost 2 bases and 0 bases, in that order; junction bases with no gene match: 15. Germline CDR1 reads SGHTA; CDR2 reads FQGTGA. CDR3 protein: CASSLFSQGLPVPNTGELFF. The CDR3 bases are TGTGCCAGCAGCTTATTCTCACAGGGGCTGCCGGTTCCGAACACCGGGGAGCTGTTTTTT.

This clonotype was counted only a few times. V gene TRBV10-2 combines with J gene TRBJ2-1; 11 bases are a match to TRBD1. CDR3 size: 16 residues. Germline values: CDR1 WSHSY, CDR2 SAAADI. The trim removed 4 bases at V and 7 bases at J, leaving 9 bases unmatched. DNA for the CDR3: TGCGCCAGCAGTGCGTTCGGACAGGGGGCGCAGAATGAGCAGTTCTTC. This gives the protein CASSAFGQGAQNEQFF.